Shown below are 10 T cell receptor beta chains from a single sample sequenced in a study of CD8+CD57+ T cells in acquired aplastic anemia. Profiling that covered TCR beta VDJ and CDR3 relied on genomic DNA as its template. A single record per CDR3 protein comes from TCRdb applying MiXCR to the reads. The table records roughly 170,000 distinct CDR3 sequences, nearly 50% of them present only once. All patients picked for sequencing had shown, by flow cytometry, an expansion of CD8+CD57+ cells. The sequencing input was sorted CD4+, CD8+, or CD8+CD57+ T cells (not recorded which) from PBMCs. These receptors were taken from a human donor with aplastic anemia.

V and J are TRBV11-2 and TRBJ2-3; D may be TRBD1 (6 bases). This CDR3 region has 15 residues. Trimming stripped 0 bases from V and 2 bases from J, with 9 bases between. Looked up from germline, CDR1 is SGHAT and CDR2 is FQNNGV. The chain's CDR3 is CASSLEGGFTDTQYF. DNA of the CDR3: TGTGCCAGCAGCTTAGAAGGGGGTTTCACAGATACGCAGTATTTT.

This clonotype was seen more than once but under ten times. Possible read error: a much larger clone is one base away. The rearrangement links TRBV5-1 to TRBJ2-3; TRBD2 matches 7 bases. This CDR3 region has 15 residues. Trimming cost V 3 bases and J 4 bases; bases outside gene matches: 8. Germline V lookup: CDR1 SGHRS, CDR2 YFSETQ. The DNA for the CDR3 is TGCGCCAGCAGCTCCGGGACTGGGAGGGCAGATACGCAGTATTTT. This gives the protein CASSSGTGRADTQYF. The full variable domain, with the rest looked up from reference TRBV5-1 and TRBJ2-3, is KAGVTQTPRYLIKTRGQQVTLSCSPISGHRSVSWYQQTPGQGLQFLFEYFSETQRNKGNFPGRFSGRQFSNSRSEMNVSTLELGDSALYLCASSSGTGRADTQYFGPGTRLTVL.

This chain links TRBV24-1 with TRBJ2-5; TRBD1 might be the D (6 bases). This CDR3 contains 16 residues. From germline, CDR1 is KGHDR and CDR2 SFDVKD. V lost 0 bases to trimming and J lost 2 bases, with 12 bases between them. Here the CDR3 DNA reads TGTGCCACCAGTGATTTGACGACAGGAGGTCAAGAGACCCAGTACTTC. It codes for CATSDLTTGGQETQYF.

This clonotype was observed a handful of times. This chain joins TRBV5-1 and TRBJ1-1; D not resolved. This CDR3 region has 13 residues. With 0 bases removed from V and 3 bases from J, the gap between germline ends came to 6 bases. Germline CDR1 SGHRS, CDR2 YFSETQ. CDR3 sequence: CASSLAIDTEAFF. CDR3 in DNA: TGCGCCAGCAGCTTGGCCATTGACACTGAAGCTTTCTTT.

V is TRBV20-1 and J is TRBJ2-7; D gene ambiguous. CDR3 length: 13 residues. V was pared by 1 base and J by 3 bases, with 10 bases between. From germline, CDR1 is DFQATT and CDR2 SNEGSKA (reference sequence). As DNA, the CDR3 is TGCAGTGCTAGAGCCAACAGCGACTACGAGCAGTACTTC. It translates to CSARANSDYEQYF.

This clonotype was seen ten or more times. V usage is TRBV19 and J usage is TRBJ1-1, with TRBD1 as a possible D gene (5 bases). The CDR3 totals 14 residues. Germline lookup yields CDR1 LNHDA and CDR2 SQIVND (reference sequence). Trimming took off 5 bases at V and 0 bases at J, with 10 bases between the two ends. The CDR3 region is CASSQSRVNTEAFF. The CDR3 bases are TGTGCCAGTAGTCAGTCCAGGGTGAACACTGAAGCTTTCTTT.

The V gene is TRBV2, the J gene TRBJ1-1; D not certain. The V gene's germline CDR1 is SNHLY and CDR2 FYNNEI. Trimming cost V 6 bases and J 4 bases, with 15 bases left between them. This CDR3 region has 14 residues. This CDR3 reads CASRLHLSGTEAFF. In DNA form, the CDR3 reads TGTGCCAGCAGGCTACATTTGAGTGGCACTGAAGCTTTCTTT. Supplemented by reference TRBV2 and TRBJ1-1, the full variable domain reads EPEVTQTPSHQVTQMGQEVILRCVPISNHLYFYWYRQILGQKVEFLVSFYNNEISEKSEIFDDQFSVERPDGSNFTLKIRSTKLEDSAMYFCASRLHLSGTEAFFGQGTRLTVV.

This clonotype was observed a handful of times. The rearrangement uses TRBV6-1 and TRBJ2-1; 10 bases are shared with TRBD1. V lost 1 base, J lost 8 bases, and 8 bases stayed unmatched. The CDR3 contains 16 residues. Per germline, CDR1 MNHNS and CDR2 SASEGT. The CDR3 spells CASSEGVGQGFYEQFF. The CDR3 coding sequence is TGTGCCAGCAGTGAAGGGGTGGGACAGGGGTTCTATGAGCAGTTCTTC.

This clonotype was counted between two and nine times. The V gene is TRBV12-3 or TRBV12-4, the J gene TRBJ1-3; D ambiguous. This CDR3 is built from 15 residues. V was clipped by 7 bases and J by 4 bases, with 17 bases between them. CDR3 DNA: TGTGCCAGCAAATTGATGTTATCTGAGGGAAACACCATATATTTT. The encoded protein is CASKLMLSEGNTIYF.

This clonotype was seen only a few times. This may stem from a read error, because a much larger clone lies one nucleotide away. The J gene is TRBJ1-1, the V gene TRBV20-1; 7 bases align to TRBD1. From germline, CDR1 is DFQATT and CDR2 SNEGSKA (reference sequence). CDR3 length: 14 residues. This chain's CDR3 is CSASLTGQNTEVFF. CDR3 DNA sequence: TGCAGTGCTAGTTTGACGGGACAGAACACTGAAGTTTTCTTT.